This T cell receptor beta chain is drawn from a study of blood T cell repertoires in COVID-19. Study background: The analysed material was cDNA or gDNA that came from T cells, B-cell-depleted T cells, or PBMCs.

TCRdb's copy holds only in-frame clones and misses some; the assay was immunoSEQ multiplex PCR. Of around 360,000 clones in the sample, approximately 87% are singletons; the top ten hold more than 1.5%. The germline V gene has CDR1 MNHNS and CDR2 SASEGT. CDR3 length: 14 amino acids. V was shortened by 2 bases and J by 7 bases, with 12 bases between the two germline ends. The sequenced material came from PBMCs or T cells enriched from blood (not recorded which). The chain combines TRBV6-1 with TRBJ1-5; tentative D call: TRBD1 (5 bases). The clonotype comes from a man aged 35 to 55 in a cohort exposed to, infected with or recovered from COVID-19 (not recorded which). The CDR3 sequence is CASSEQGWKQPQHF. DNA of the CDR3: TGTGCCAGCAGTGAACAGGGTTGGAAACAGCCCCAGCATTTT.